These T cell receptor beta chains were read from a single sample in a study of blood T cell repertoires in COVID-19. Clones were sequenced by immunoSEQ multiplex PCR, and TCRdb holds only the in-frame ones, with some missing. This sample has 80,000 to 130,000 clones; roughly nine tenths occur once, and the top ten carry 0.85% to 1%. Material: peripheral blood. The receptors stem from a man aged 60-69 years with acute or convalescent COVID-19. CDR3s include the opening cysteine and the closing phenylalanine or tryptophan. The order of the fields is V gene, J gene, D gene, clone size, CDR3 DNA, CDR3 protein. D genes are given only for firm matches. A clone size is listed for some rows: how often the clone was seen (once, few, many), or a class if it is expanded.

TRBV10-3	TRBJ2-3	TRBD2	NA	TGTGCCATCAGTGAGTCGCTAGCGGGAAAGAATACGCAGTATTTT	CAISESLAGKNTQYF
TRBV10-3	TRBJ2-6	TRBD1	NA	TGTGCCACCTGGTCGGGACAGGCACGACTCTCTGGGGCCAACGTCCTGACTTTC	CATWSGQARLSGANVLTF
TRBV11-3	TRBJ2-2	TRBD2	NA	TGTGCCAGCAGCCGCACAACCGGGACTAGAAACACCGGGGAGCTGTTTTTT	CASSRTTGTRNTGELFF
TRBV7-9	TRBJ2-7	NA	NA	TGTGCCAGCAGCCCTCGGGGACATTCCTACGAGCAGTACTTC	CASSPRGHSYEQYF
TRBV12-3/TRBV12-4	TRBJ1-2	NA	once	TGTGCCAGCAGGACACCTAACTATGGCTACACCTTC	CASRTPNYGYTF
TRBV14	TRBJ1-2	NA	NA	TGTGCCAGCAGCCAAGATATCGCTAACTATGGCTACACCTTC	CASSQDIANYGYTF
TRBV18	TRBJ2-1	TRBD2	NA	TGTGCCAGCTCACTAGGGACTAGCGGGAGGTACCCCAATGAGCAGTTCTTC	CASSLGTSGRYPNEQFF
TRBV6-5	TRBJ2-2	TRBD1	NA	TGTGCCAGCAGTTACTCAAGGACAGGGTACTACCGGGAGCTGTTTTTT	CASSYSRTGYYRELFF
TRBV13	TRBJ1-2	NA	NA	TGTGCCAGCAGCCTAACCCCCGGCTACACCTTC	CASSLTPGYTF
TRBV19	TRBJ1-1	TRBD1	few	TGTGCCAGTAGGATACAACAGGGGGCGAACACTGAAGCTTTCTTT	CASRIQQGANTEAFF
TRBV29-1	TRBJ2-1	NA	NA	TGCAGCGTTACCCGACTCCCAGGGAATGAGCAGTTCTTC	CSVTRLPGNEQFF
TRBV12-5	TRBJ1-1	TRBD1	few	TGTGCTAGTACCCCGGACAGGGGGAGTGAAGCTTTCTTT	CASTPDRGSEAFF
TRBV6-5	TRBJ1-4	TRBD1	NA	TGTGCCACCCGCTCTTCAGGGGGCCATGAAAAACTGTTTTTT	CATRSSGGHEKLFF
TRBV5-1	TRBJ1-1	NA	NA	TGCGCCAGCAGCTTGACAGGAACGAACACTGAAGCTTTCTTT	CASSLTGTNTEAFF
TRBV7-8	TRBJ2-7	TRBD2	NA	TGTGCCAGCCGCTCAGGACTAGCGGGAGGACACGAGCAGTACTTC	CASRSGLAGGHEQYF
TRBV7-3	TRBJ2-3	TRBD2	NA	TGTGCCAGCAGCTTAAGGGTCACTAGCGGAGGGGCTAGCACAGATACGCAGTATTTT	CASSLRVTSGGASTDTQYF
TRBV9	TRBJ2-5	NA	NA	TGTGCCAGCAGCCCGGGGCTTCTCGCGGGGCAGACCCAGTACTTC	CASSPGLLAGQTQYF
TRBV6-5	TRBJ1-6	NA	NA	TGTGCCAGCACTAGGAGCGTCGCCTATAATTCACCCCTCCACTTT	CASTRSVAYNSPLHF
TRBV9	TRBJ2-7	TRBD1	NA	TGTGCCAGCAGCGTAGCGGCCGGGACAGGCTCCTACGAGCAGTACTTC	CASSVAAGTGSYEQYF
TRBV5-1	TRBJ1-2	NA	NA	TGCGCCAGCAGCTTAGCGGGGCGGGACTATGGCTACACCTTC	CASSLAGRDYGYTF
TRBV4-2	TRBJ2-3	TRBD2	once	TGTGCCAGCAGCCAAGAGGTACTAGCGGTCTTATCAGATACGCAGTATTTT	CASSQEVLAVLSDTQYF
TRBV3-1/TRBV3-2	TRBJ2-1	TRBD2	NA	TGTGCCAGCAGCCCGCGGGGGGGTTTGAGTGATGAGCAGTTCTTC	CASSPRGGLSDEQFF
TRBV19	TRBJ2-1	TRBD2	NA	TGTGCCAGTTCCCCTAGCGGGAGGTGGAATGAGCAGTTCTTC	CASSPSGRWNEQFF
TRBV28	TRBJ1-5	NA	NA	TGTGCCAGCAAGAGGGTCAATCAGCCCCAGCATTTT	CASKRVNQPQHF
TRBV2	TRBJ1-4	TRBD1	NA	TGTGCCAGCAGCACAGGGGGGCGTAATGAAAAACTGTTTTTT	CASSTGGRNEKLFF
TRBV7-2	TRBJ1-2	TRBD1	NA	TGTGCCAGCAGCCCCCCGACAGGGTTCTATGGCTACACCTTC	CASSPPTGFYGYTF
TRBV19	TRBJ1-4	NA	NA	TGTGCCAGTCGGGGGGGGACTCCTCGGGGTGAAAAACTGTTTTTT	CASRGGTPRGEKLFF
TRBV19	TRBJ1-2	TRBD1	NA	TGTGCCAGTAACAGGGGGCTATCGGATGGCTACACCTTC	CASNRGLSDGYTF
TRBV18	TRBJ2-5	NA	NA	TGTGCCAGCTCACGTAGCGGAGGTCCCCAAGAGACCCAGTACTTC	CASSRSGGPQETQYF
TRBV28	TRBJ2-1	NA	NA	TGTGCCAGCAGTTCCCTTTTACTCTACAATGAGCAGTTCTTC	CASSSLLLYNEQFF
TRBV7-9	TRBJ2-5	NA	once	TGTGCCAGCAGCTCACCGCAAGCCTCGGGACACCTTCATCCGTACTTC	CASSSPQASGHLHPYF
TRBV7-2	TRBJ2-7	TRBD1	NA	TGTGCCAGCAGCTCGGGACAGGGGCGCTACGAGCAGTACTTC	CASSSGQGRYEQYF
TRBV5-1	TRBJ2-2	TRBD1	NA	TGCGCCAGCAGTCCTTCCAGGGGGCGGACCGGGGAGCTGTTTTTT	CASSPSRGRTGELFF
TRBV6-5	TRBJ2-3	TRBD1	NA	TGTGCCAGTGGCTCGACAGGGGGCCTGGCAGATACGCAGTATTTT	CASGSTGGLADTQYF
TRBV4-1	TRBJ1-2	TRBD1	NA	TGCGCCAGCAGCCAAGATCACTCAGGGGGGTATGGCTACACCTTC	CASSQDHSGGYGYTF
TRBV19	TRBJ2-2	NA	NA	TGTGCCAGTAGGCGGACAGATGGGCCTAACACCGGGGAGCTGTTTTTT	CASRRTDGPNTGELFF
TRBV7-3	TRBJ2-1	TRBD1	NA	TGTGCCAGCGGATTGGACAGGGACAATGAGCAGTTCTTC	CASGLDRDNEQFF
TRBV5-4	TRBJ2-1	TRBD2	NA	TGTGCCAGCAGCCTGCATGCGGGAGGACCCTACAATGAGCAGTTCTTC	CASSLHAGGPYNEQFF
TRBV28	TRBJ1-2	NA	NA	TGTGCCAGCAGTTTATTCGGGGGACCCAACTATGGCTACACCTTC	CASSLFGGPNYGYTF
TRBV28	TRBJ2-4	NA	NA	TGTGCCAGCAGTTTACAGGGTGGAATAGCCAAAAACATTCAGTACTTC	CASSLQGGIAKNIQYF
TRBV7-2	TRBJ2-5	TRBD2	NA	TGTGCCAGCAGCTTAGCGGTGACTAGCGGGCAAGAGACCCAGTACTTC	CASSLAVTSGQETQYF
TRBV6-5	TRBJ1-2	TRBD1	NA	TGTGCCAGCAGCCTGGGGACAGAGTATGGCTACACCTTC	CASSLGTEYGYTF
TRBV3-1/TRBV3-2	TRBJ2-7	TRBD2	NA	TGTGCCAGCAGCCAAAAAAGCGGGAGGAGCTACGAGCAGTACTTC	CASSQKSGRSYEQYF
TRBV9	TRBJ1-1	TRBD1	NA	TGTGCCAGCAGCGCCGGACAGGGGGCCACTGAAGCTTTCTTT	CASSAGQGATEAFF
TRBV7-2	TRBJ1-4	TRBD1	NA	TGTGCCAGCAGCTTAGTCGTGCAGGGGGCTAATGAAAAACTGTTTTTT	CASSLVVQGANEKLFF
TRBV28	TRBJ1-3	NA	NA	TGTGCCAGCACAGGGAACACCATATATTTT	CASTGNTIYF
TRBV5-6	TRBJ1-5	TRBD1	NA	TGTGCCAGCAGCTTGGCAGGGGGGAAACAGCCCCAGCATTTT	CASSLAGGKQPQHF
TRBV25-1	TRBJ2-5	TRBD2	once	TGTGCCAGCAGCGGGGGGGCGAACCAAGAGACCCAGTACTTC	CASSGGANQETQYF
TRBV11-2	TRBJ2-5	NA	NA	TGTGCCAGCAGCTTAGGGGCGCAACAAGAGACCCAGTACTTC	CASSLGAQQETQYF
TRBV3-1/TRBV3-2	TRBJ2-5	NA	once	TGTGCCAGCAGCCAAGATAACAGGGAGACCCAGTACTTC	CASSQDNRETQYF
TRBV10-1	TRBJ1-4	NA	NA	TGCGCCAGCAGTGACACAACTAATGAAAAACTGTTTTTT	CASSDTTNEKLFF